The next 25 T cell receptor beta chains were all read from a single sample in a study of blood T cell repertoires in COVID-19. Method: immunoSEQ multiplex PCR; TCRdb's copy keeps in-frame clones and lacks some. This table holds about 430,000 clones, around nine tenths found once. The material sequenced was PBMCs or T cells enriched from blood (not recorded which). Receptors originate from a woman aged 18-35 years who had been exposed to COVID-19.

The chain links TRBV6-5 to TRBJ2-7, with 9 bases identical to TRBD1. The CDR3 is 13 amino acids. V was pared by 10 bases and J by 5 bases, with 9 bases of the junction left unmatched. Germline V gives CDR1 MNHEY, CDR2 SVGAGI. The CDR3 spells CATRDRAFHEQYF. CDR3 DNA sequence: TGTGCCACCCGGGACAGGGCTTTCCACGAGCAGTACTTC.

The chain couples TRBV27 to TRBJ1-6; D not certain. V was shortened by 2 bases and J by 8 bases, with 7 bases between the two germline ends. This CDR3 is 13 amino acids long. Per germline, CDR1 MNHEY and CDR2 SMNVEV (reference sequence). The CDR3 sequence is CASSLDGDSPLHF. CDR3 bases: TGTGCCAGCAGTTTAGACGGGGATTCACCCCTCCACTTT.

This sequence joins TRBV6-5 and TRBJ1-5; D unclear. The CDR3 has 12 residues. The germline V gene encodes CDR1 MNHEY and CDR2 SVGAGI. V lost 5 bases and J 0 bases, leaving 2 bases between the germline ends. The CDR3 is CASSHSNQPQHF. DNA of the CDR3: TGTGCCAGCAGTCATAGCAATCAGCCCCAGCATTTT.

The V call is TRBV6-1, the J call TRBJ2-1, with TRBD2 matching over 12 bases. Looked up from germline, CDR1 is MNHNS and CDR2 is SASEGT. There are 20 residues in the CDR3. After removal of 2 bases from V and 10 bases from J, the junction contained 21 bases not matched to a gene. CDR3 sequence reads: CASSEPRTSGIPLRRREQFF. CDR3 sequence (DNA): TGTGCCAGCAGTGAACCCCGGACTAGCGGGATCCCACTTAGACGTAGGGAGCAGTTCTTC.

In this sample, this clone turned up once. The CDR3 nucleotides are TGTGCCAGCAGTCTTAGCGGGAGGGCTGTGGATGAGCAGTTCTTC. Amino acids: CASSLSGRAVDEQFF. The rearrangement links TRBV7-9 to TRBJ2-1; 11 nucleotides line up with TRBD2. This CDR3 is 15 amino acids long. V shed 6 bases and J 8 bases; nucleotides not matched to a gene: 9. The germline V gene encodes CDR1 SEHNR and CDR2 FQNEAQ (reference sequence).

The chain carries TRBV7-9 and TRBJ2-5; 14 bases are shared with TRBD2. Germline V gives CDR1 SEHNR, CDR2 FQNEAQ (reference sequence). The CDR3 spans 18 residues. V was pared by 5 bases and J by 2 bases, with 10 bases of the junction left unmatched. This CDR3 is CASSIRDRTSGRQETQYF. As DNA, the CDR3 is TGTGCCAGCAGCATCCGGGACAGGACTAGCGGGAGGCAAGAGACCCAGTACTTC.

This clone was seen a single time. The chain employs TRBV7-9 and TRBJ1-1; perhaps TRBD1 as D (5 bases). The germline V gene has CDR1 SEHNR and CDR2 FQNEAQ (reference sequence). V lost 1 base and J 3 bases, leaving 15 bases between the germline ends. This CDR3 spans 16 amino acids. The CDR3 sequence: CASSLGKGEGDTEAFF. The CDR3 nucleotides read TGTGCCAGCAGCTTAGGGAAAGGGGAGGGTGACACTGAAGCTTTCTTT.

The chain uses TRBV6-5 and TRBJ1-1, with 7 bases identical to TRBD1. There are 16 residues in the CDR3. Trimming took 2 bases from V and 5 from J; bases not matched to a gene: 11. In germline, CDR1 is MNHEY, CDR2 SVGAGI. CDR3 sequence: CASSYPNRGRGTEAFF. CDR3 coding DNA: TGTGCCAGCAGTTACCCGAACAGGGGACGAGGGACTGAAGCTTTCTTT.

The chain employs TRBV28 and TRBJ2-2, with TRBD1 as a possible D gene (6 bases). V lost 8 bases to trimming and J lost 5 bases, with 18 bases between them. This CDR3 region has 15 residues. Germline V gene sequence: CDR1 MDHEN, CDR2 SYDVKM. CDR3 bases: TGTGCCAGCTTAACACCCCAGGGGAAAACCGGGGAGCTGTTTTTT. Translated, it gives CASLTPQGKTGELFF.

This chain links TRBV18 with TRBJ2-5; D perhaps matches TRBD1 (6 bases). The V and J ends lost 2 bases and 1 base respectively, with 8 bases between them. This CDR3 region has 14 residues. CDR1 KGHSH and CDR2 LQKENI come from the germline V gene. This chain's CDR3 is CASSPGTLQETQYF. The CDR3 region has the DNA TGTGCCAGCTCACCAGGGACACTCCAAGAGACCCAGTACTTC. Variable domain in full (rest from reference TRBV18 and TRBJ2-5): NAGVMQNPRHLVRRRGQEARLRCSPMKGHSHVYWYRQLPEEGLKFMVYLQKENIIDESGMPKERFSAEFPKEGPSILRIQQVVRGDSAAYFCASSPGTLQETQYFGPGTRLLVL.

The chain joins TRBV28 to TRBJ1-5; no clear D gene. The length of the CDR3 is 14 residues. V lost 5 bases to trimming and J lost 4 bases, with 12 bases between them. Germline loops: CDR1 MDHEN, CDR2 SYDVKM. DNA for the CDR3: TGTGCCAGCAGTACCGGGCCGGGGAATCAGCCCCAGCATTTT. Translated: CASSTGPGNQPQHF. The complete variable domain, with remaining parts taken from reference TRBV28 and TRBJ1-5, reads DVKVTQSSRYLVKRTGEKVFLECVQDMDHENMFWYRQDPGLGLRLIYFSYDVKMKEKGDIPEGYSVSREKKERFSLILESASTNQTSMYLCASSTGPGNQPQHFGDGTRLSIL.

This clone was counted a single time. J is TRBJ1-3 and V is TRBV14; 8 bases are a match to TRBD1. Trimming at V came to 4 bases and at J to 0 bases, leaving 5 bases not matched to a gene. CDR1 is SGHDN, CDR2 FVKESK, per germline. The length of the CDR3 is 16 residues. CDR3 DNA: TGTGCCAGCAGCCCGACAGGGGCCTTCTCTGGAAACACCATATATTTT. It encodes CASSPTGAFSGNTIYF.

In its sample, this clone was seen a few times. Written as DNA, the CDR3 is TGTGCCAGCAGTCTTGGACTTCCCCAGCATTTT. Protein: CASSLGLPQHF. This chain connects TRBV28 to TRBJ1-5; D remains unclear. The CDR3 consists of 11 residues. V was cut by 5 bases and J by 10 bases, with 9 bases left in between. Germline CDR1 reads MDHEN; CDR2 reads SYDVKM.

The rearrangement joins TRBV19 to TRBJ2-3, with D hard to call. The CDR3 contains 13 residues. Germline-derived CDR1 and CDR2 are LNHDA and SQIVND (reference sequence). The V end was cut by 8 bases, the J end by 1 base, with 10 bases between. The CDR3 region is CASRYIGTDTQYF. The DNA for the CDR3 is TGTGCCAGTCGGTATATCGGCACAGATACGCAGTATTTT. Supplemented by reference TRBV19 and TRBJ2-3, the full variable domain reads DGGITQSPKYLFRKEGQNVTLSCEQNLNHDAMYWYRQDPGQGLRLIYYSQIVNDFQKGDIAEGYSVSREKKESFPLTVTSAQKNPTAFYLCASRYIGTDTQYFGPGTRLTVL.

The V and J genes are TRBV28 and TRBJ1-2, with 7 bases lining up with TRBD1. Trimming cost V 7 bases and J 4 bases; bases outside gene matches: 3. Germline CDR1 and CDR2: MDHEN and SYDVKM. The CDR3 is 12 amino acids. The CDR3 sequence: CASKAGGYGYTF. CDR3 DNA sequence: TGTGCCAGCAAGGCAGGGGGCTATGGCTACACCTTC.

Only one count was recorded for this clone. The CDR3 DNA reads TGTGCCAGCAGCGGACAGGGGATGAACACTGAAGCTTTCTTT. It is translated as CASSGQGMNTEAFF. The chain carries TRBV27 and TRBJ1-1, with 9 bases that match TRBD1. V was clipped by 6 bases and J by 0 bases; unmatched bases: 2. CDR3 length: 14 amino acids. CDR1 is MNHEY and CDR2 is SMNVEV in the germline V gene (reference sequence).

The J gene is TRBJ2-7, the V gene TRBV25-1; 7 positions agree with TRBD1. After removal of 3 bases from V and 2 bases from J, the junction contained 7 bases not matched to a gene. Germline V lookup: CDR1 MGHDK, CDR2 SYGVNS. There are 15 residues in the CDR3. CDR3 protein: CASSESTGVAYEQYF. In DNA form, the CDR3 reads TGTGCCAGCAGTGAGTCCACAGGGGTCGCCTACGAGCAGTACTTC.

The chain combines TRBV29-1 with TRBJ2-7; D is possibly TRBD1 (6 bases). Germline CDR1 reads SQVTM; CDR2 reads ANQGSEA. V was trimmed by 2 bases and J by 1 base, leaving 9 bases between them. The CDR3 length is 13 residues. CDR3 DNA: TGCAGCGTTGAACCCAGGGGTTCCTACGAGCAGTACTTC. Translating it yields CSVEPRGSYEQYF.

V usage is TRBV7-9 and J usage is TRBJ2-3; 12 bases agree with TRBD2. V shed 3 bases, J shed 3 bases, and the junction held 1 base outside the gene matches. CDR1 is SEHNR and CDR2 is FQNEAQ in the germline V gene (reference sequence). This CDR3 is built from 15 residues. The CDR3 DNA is TGTGCCAGCAGCTTGACTAGCGGGAGAACAGATACGCAGTATTTT. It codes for CASSLTSGRTDTQYF.

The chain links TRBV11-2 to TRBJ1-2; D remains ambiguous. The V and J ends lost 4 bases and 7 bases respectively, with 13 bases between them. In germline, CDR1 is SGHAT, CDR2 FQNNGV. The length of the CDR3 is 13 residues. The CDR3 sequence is CASSYPVRGGYTF. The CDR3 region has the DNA TGTGCCAGCAGCTATCCTGTTCGAGGTGGCTACACCTTC.

The CDR3 loop is CSGTGSYGYTF. The CDR3 coding sequence is TGCAGCGGGACAGGGTCCTATGGCTACACCTTC. V is TRBV29-1 and J is TRBJ1-2; 8 bases align to TRBD1. With V trimmed by 7 bases and J by 4 bases, 2 bases remained unmatched. Germline V CDR1 and CDR2: SQVTM, ANQGSEA. The CDR3 is made up of 11 amino acids.

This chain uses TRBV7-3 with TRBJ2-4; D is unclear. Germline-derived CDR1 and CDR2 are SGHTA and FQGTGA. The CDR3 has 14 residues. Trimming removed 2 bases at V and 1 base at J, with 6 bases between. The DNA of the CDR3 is TGTGCCAGCAGCTTAGGGCAGGCCAAAAACATTCAGTACTTC. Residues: CASSLGQAKNIQYF.

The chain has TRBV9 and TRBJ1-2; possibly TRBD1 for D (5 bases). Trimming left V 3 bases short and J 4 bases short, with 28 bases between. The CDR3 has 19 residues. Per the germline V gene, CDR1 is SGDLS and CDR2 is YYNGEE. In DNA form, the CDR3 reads TGTGCCAGCAGCGGACAAGTGGGGGGACCAAAACCGGAGTTCTATGGCTACACCTTC. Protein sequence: CASSGQVGGPKPEFYGYTF.

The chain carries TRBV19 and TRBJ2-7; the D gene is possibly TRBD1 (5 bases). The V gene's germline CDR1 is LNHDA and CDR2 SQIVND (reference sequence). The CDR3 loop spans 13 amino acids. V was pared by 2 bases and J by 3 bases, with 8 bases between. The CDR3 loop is CASSISRGYEQYF. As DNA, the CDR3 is TGTGCCAGTAGTATAAGTAGGGGCTACGAGCAGTACTTC. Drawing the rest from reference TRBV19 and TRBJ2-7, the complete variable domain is DGGITQSPKYLFRKEGQNVTLSCEQNLNHDAMYWYRQDPGQGLRLIYYSQIVNDFQKGDIAEGYSVSREKKESFPLTVTSAQKNPTAFYLCASSISRGYEQYFGPGTRLTVT.

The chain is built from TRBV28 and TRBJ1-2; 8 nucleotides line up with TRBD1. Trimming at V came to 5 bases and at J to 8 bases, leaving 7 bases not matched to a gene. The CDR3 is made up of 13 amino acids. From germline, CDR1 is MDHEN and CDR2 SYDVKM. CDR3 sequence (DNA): TGTGCCAGCAGTCCCGGGACAGGCGGCGGCTACACCTTC. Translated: CASSPGTGGGYTF.